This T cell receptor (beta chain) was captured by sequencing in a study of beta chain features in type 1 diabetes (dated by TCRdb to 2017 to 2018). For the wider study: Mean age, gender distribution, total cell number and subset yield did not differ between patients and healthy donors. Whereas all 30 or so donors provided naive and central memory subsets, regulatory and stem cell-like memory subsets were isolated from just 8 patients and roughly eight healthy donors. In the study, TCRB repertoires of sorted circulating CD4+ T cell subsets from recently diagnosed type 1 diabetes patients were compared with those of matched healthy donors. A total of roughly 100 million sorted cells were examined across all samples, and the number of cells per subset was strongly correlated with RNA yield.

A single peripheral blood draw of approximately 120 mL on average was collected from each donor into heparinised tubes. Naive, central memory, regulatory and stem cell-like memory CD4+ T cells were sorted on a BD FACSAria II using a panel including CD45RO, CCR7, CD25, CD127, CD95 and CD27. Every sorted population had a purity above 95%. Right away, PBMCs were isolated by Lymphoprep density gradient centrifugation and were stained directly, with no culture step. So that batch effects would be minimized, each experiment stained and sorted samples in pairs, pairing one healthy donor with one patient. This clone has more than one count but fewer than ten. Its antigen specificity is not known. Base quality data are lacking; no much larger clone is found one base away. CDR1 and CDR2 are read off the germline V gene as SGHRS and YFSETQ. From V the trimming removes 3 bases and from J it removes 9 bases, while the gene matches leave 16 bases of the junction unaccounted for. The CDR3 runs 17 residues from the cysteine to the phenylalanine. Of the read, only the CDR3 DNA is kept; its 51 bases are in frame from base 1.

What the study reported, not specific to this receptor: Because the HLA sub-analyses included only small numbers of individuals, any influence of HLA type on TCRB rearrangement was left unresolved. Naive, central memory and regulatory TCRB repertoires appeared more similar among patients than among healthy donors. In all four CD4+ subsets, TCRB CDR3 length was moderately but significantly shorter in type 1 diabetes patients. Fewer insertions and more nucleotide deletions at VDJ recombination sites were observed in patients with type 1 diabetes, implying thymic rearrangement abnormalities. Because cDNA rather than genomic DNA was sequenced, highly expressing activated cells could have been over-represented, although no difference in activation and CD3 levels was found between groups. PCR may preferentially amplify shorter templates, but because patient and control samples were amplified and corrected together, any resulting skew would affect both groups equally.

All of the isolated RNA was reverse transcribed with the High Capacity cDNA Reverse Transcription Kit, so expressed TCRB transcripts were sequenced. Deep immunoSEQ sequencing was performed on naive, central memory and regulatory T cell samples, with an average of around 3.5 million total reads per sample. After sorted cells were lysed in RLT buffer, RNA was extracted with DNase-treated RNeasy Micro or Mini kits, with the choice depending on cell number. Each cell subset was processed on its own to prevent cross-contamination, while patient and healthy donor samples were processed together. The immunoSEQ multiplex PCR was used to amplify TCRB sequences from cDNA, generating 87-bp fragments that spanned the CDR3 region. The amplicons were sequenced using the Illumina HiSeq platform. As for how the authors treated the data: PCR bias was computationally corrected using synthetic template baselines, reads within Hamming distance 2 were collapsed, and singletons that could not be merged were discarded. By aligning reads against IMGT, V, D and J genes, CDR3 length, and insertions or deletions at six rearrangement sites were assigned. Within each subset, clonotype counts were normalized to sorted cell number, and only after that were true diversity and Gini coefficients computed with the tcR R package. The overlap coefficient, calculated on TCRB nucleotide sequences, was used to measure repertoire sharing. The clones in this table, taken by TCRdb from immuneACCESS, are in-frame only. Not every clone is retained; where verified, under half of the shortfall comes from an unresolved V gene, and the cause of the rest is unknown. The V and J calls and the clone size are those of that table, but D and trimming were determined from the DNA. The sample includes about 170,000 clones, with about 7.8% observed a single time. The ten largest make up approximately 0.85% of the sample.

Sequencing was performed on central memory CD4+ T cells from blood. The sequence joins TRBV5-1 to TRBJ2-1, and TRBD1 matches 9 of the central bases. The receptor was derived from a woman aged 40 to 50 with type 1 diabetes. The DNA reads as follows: TGCGCCAGCAGCTACCGAACCACCGGGACAGGGAGGGTTGAGCAGTTCTTC. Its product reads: CASSYRTTGTGRVEQFF.